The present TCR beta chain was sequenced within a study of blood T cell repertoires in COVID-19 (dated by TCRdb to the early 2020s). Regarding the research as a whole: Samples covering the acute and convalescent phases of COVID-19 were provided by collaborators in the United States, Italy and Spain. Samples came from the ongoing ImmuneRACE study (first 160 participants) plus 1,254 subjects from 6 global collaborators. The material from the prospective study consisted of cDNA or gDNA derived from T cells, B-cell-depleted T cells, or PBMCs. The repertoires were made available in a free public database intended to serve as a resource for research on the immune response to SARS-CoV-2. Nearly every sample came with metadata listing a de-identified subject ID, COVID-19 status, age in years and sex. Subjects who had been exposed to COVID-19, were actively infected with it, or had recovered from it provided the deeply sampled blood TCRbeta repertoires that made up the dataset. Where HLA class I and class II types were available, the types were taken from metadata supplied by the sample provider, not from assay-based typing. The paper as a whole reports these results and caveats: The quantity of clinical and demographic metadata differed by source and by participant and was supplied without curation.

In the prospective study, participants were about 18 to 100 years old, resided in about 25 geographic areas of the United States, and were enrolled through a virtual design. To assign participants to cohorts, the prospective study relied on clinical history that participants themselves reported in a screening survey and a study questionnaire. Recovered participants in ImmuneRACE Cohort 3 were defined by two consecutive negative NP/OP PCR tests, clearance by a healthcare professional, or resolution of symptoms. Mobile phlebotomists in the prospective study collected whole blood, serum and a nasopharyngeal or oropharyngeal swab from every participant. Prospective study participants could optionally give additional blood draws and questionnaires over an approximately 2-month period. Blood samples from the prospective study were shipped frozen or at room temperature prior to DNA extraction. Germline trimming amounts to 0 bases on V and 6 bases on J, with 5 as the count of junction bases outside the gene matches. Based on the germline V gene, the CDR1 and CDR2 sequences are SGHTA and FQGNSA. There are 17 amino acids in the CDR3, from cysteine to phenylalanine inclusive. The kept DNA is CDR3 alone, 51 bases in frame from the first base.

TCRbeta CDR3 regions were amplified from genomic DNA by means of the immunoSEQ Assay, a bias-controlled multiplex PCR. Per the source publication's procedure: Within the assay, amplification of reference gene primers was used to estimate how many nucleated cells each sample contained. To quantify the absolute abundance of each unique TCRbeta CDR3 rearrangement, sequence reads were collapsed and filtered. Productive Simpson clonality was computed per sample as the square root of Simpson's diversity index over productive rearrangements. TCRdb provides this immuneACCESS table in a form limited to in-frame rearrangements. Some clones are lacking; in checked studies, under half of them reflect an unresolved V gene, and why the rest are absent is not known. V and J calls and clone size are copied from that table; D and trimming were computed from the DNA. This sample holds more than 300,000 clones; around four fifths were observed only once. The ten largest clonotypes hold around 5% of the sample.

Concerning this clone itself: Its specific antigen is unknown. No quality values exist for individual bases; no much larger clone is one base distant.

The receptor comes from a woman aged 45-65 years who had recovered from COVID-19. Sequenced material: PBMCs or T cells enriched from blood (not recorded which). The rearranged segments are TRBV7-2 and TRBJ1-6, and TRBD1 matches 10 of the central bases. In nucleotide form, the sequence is TGTGCCAGCAGCTTAGCGACAGGGGGCGGCGGTAATTCACCCCTCCACTTT. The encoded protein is CASSLATGGGGNSPLHF. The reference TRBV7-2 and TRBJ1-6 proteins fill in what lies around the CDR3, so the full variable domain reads GAGVSQSPSNKVTEKGKDVELRCDPISGHTALYWYRQSLGQGLEFLIYFQGNSAPDKSGLPSDRFSAERTGGSVSTLTIQRTQQEDSAVYLCASSLATGGGGNSPLHFGNGTRLTVT.